The 28 T cell receptor beta chains listed next were all sequenced from one sample in a study of cytomegalovirus exposure and HLA in healthy donors. The method was immunoSEQ multiplex PCR; TCRdb's version includes in-frame clones alone and lacks a portion of them. In the table there are roughly 260,000 clones, approximately 90% of which are singletons. Sequencing was done on a sample of PBMCs. All receptors come from a young man in good health and CMV-seronegative.

The chain recombines TRBV28 with TRBJ1-5; D may be TRBD1 (5 bases). The CDR3 totals 13 residues. CDR1 is MDHEN and CDR2 is SYDVKM in the germline V gene. Trimming cost V 7 bases and J 3 bases, with 10 bases left between them. CDR3 region: CASKTGYNQPQHF. CDR3 bases: TGTGCCAGCAAAACAGGTTACAATCAGCCCCAGCATTTT.

The chain joins TRBV19 to TRBJ2-5, with D unclear. The V gene lost 5 bases and the J gene lost 2 bases, with 15 bases spanning the gap. Germline CDR1 LNHDA, CDR2 SQIVND (reference sequence). CDR3 length: 15 residues. Here the CDR3 DNA reads TGTGCCAGTAGTCCTGTCCTAAGGAGACAAGAGACCCAGTACTTC. Protein sequence: CASSPVLRRQETQYF.

The chain has TRBV9 and TRBJ1-4; 9 nucleotides align to TRBD1. With 4 bases clipped from V and 2 bases from J, the junction kept 6 bases outside the gene matches. In germline, CDR1 is SGDLS, CDR2 YYNGEE. The CDR3 sequence is 16 residues long. CDR3 DNA: TGTGCCAGCAGCCCTCATACAGGGGGCACTAATGAAAAACTGTTTTTT. Translated: CASSPHTGGTNEKLFF.

This chain connects TRBV2 to TRBJ2-2; D is possibly TRBD1 (6 bases). This CDR3 has 14 amino acids. V gave up 6 bases and J gave up 7 bases, with 15 bases separating them. CDR1 and CDR2 (germline): SNHLY, FYNNEI. For the CDR3, the DNA is TGTGCCAGCAGAACAGCAGGGGCAAGCGGGGAGCTGTTTTTT. Protein product: CASRTAGASGELFF.

The rearrangement uses TRBV27 and TRBJ2-1, with 9 bases lining up with TRBD2. J gave up 7 bases and V 6 bases, and 16 bases lay outside the gene matches. This CDR3 is built from 17 residues. Looked up from germline, CDR1 is MNHEY and CDR2 is SMNVEV (reference sequence). CDR3 residues: CASSTPGGRAPWNEQFF. In nucleotides, the CDR3 is TGTGCCAGCAGCACTCCTGGCGGGAGGGCCCCTTGGAATGAGCAGTTCTTC.

The rearrangement links TRBV4-3 to TRBJ2-7; 7 bases match TRBD2. Germline V gene lookup returns CDR1 LGHNA and CDR2 YSLEER. The junction had 11 bases not matched to a gene; V was cut back by 2 bases and J by 7 bases. CDR3 length: 15 amino acids. CDR3 amino acids: CASSQKTAGVGEQYF. The CDR3 DNA follows: TGCGCCAGCAGCCAAAAGACGGCGGGAGTAGGGGAGCAGTACTTC.

This chain joins TRBV6-1 and TRBJ2-7, with 7 bases that match TRBD1. V was clipped by 6 bases and J by 2 bases; unmatched bases: 10. The CDR3 has 15 amino acids. The germline gives CDR1 MNHNS, CDR2 SASEGT. The CDR3 loop reads CASSVRQGGPYEQYF. As DNA, the CDR3 is TGTGCCAGCAGCGTTAGACAGGGTGGTCCCTACGAGCAGTACTTC.

V usage is TRBV4-3 and J usage is TRBJ2-3, with 10 bases that match TRBD2. Per the germline V gene, CDR1 is LGHNA and CDR2 is YSLEER. Trimming at V came to 3 bases and at J to 5 bases, leaving 2 bases not matched to a gene. The CDR3 totals 14 residues. The CDR3 sequence: CASSHASGRDTQYF. Written as DNA, the CDR3 is TGCGCCAGCAGCCACGCTAGCGGGAGAGATACGCAGTATTTT.

The chain carries TRBV28 and TRBJ2-7, with TRBD2 identical over 9 bases. Unmatched junction bases numbered 3, after V lost 2 bases and J lost 7 bases. Germline CDR1 MDHEN, CDR2 SYDVKM. The CDR3 has 13 residues. CDR3 coding DNA: TGTGCCAGCAGTTTACTAGCGGGGATTGAGCAGTACTTC. Translation: CASSLLAGIEQYF. The full variable domain, its missing parts supplied by reference TRBV28 and TRBJ2-7, is DVKVTQSSRYLVKRTGEKVFLECVQDMDHENMFWYRQDPGLGLRLIYFSYDVKMKEKGDIPEGYSVSREKKERFSLILESASTNQTSMYLCASSLLAGIEQYFGPGTRLTVT.

About this clone: The sample holds other DNA sequences that translate to the same CDR3. The CDR3: CASSLSGGYNEQFF. The CDR3 coding sequence is TGCGCCAGCAGCTTGTCCGGGGGGTACAATGAGCAGTTCTTC. This chain links TRBV5-1 with TRBJ2-1; TRBD2 agrees at 7 bases. The length of the CDR3 is 14 residues. V lost 1 base to trimming and J lost 4 bases; unmatched junction nucleotides: 2. CDR1 is SGHRS and CDR2 is YFSETQ in the germline V gene. Full variable domain (remainder filled in from reference TRBV5-1 and TRBJ2-1): KAGVTQTPRYLIKTRGQQVTLSCSPISGHRSVSWYQQTPGQGLQFLFEYFSETQRNKGNFPGRFSGRQFSNSRSEMNVSTLELGDSALYLCASSLSGGYNEQFFGPGTRLTVL.

The chain is built from TRBV6-1 and TRBJ2-2; 9 nucleotides align to TRBD2. V lost 4 bases and J lost 4; bases outside the gene matches: 10. Germline V lookup: CDR1 MNHNS, CDR2 SASEGT. The CDR3 extends over 17 amino acids. The CDR3 is CASSAYGTSRVTGELFF. DNA of the CDR3: TGTGCCAGCAGTGCATACGGGACTAGCAGGGTCACCGGGGAGCTGTTTTTT.

The chain couples TRBV7-9 to TRBJ2-7, with 7 nucleotides matching TRBD2. Germline-derived CDR1 and CDR2 are SEHNR and FQNEAQ (reference sequence). Trimming cost V 4 bases and J 7 bases; bases outside gene matches: 13. This CDR3 has 15 residues. CDR3 nucleotide sequence: TGTGCCAGCAGCTCAACCGGGACTACCTTTAGGGAGCAGTACTTC. Its protein product is CASSSTGTTFREQYF.

V is TRBV5-6 and J is TRBJ1-4; 11 nucleotides line up with TRBD1. V lost 3 bases and J lost 8; bases outside the gene matches: 6. Looked up from germline, CDR1 is SGHDT and CDR2 is YYEEEE. The CDR3 has 15 residues. The CDR3: CASSSRDRGGEKLFF. The CDR3 DNA reads TGTGCCAGCAGCTCCCGGGACAGGGGGGGAGAAAAACTGTTTTTT.

This clone was counted only a few times. A read error may account for a junction end that differs from germline. The J gene is TRBJ2-1, the V gene TRBV7-3, with D maybe TRBD2 (6 bases). The CDR3 totals 12 residues. Looked up from germline, CDR1 is SGHTA and CDR2 is FQGTGA. The CDR3 loop is CASSLGARELFF. CDR3 DNA: TGTGCCAGCAGCTTAGGGGCTCGGGAGCTGTTCTTC.

The CDR3 protein is CASSHPGGAVGELFF. In DNA form, the CDR3 reads TGCGCCAGCAGCCACCCCGGGGGGGCCGTCGGGGAGCTGTTTTTT. The V and J genes are TRBV4-3 and TRBJ2-2, with 8 bases that match TRBD2. Germline CDR1 reads LGHNA; CDR2 reads YSLEER. V trimming: 3 bases; J trimming: 7 bases; junction bases outside the gene matches: 7. The CDR3 covers 15 residues.

This sequence joins TRBV7-9 and TRBJ1-6, with 7 bases lining up with TRBD1. J was trimmed by 7 bases and V by 5 bases; bases with no gene match: 11. CDR1 and CDR2 (germline): SEHNR, FQNEAQ (reference sequence). The CDR3 totals 16 residues. CDR3 region: CASSPRQGAENSPLHF. The CDR3 DNA reads as TGTGCCAGCAGCCCCCGACAGGGAGCTGAGAATTCACCCCTCCACTTT.

In DNA form, the CDR3 reads TGCGCCAGCAGCCAAGCTTCCGGGACTAGCGGCTACGAGCAGTACTTC. As protein: CASSQASGTSGYEQYF. The J gene is TRBJ2-7, the V gene TRBV4-3, with 11 bases lining up with TRBD2. This CDR3 is built from 16 residues. CDR1 and CDR2 from the germline V gene are LGHNA and YSLEER. Losses at the gene ends were 1 base for V and 3 bases for J; bases not matched to a gene: 5.

V and J are TRBV28 and TRBJ1-3; D may be TRBD1 (5 bases). Trimming shortened V by 0 bases and J by 2 bases, and 11 bases separated the two germline ends. Germline-derived CDR1 and CDR2 are MDHEN and SYDVKM. The CDR3 contains 16 residues. The CDR3 DNA reads TGTGCCAGCAGTTTATGGCAGGGAATGGCTGGAAACACCATATATTTT. It is translated as CASSLWQGMAGNTIYF.

Only one count was recorded for this clone. The V gene is TRBV25-1, the J gene TRBJ1-2, with D tentatively TRBD1 (5 bases). The CDR3 is 13 residues long. With 5 bases removed from V and 8 bases from J, the gap between germline ends came to 15 bases. The germline V gene has CDR1 MGHDK and CDR2 SYGVNS. CDR3 in DNA: TGTGCCAGCAGTCCCCGGGGGGGTGGCGGCTACACCTTC. Translated, it gives CASSPRGGGGYTF.

V usage is TRBV9 and J usage is TRBJ2-1; 9 nucleotides line up with TRBD2. V shed 0 bases, J shed 2 bases, and the junction held 3 bases outside the gene matches. Germline loops: CDR1 SGDLS, CDR2 YYNGEE. This CDR3 region has 16 residues. The CDR3, as DNA: TGTGCCAGCAGCGTAGCGGGCGGGGGGGCCTACAATGAGCAGTTCTTC. Amino acid sequence: CASSVAGGGAYNEQFF.

V gene TRBV18 combines with J gene TRBJ2-3; 9 bases are a match to TRBD1. The germline CDR1 and CDR2 sequences are KGHSH and LQKENI. The CDR3 runs 16 residues. With 6 bases clipped from V and 3 bases from J, the junction kept 10 bases outside the gene matches. The CDR3 protein is CASSPYPGTGTDTQYF. Here the CDR3 DNA reads TGTGCCAGCTCGCCCTACCCCGGGACAGGGACAGATACGCAGTATTTT.

The rearrangement joins TRBV6-1 to TRBJ1-1; maybe TRBD1 (6 bases). Deletions cut 6 bases from V and 2 bases from J, with 16 bases between. The V gene's germline CDR1 is MNHNS and CDR2 SASEGT. The CDR3 runs to 15 residues. The CDR3 bases are TGTGCCAGCAGGACAGGCGGACAGAGTAACACTGAAGCTTTCTTT. Translated, it gives CASRTGGQSNTEAFF.

The gene calls are TRBV27 and TRBJ1-5, with 7 bases lining up with TRBD1. V dropped 5 bases and J dropped 4; count of bases not matched to a gene: 2. The CDR3 contains 13 residues. In germline, CDR1 is MNHEY, CDR2 SMNVEV (reference sequence). CDR3 sequence: CASSPRGNQPQHF. The CDR3 DNA follows: TGTGCCAGCAGTCCCAGGGGGAATCAGCCCCAGCATTTT.

The chain combines TRBV27 with TRBJ2-7; unclear D gene. The CDR3 consists of 15 residues. Germline CDR1 reads MNHEY; CDR2 reads SMNVEV (reference sequence). V lost 2 bases to trimming and J lost 0 bases, with 11 bases between them. CDR3 nucleotide sequence: TGTGCCAGCAGTTTACTAGGCCTTAGCTCCTACGAGCAGTACTTC. This gives the protein CASSLLGLSSYEQYF.

This chain connects TRBV7-9 to TRBJ2-2, with TRBD1 matching over 10 bases. Germline loops: CDR1 SEHNR, CDR2 FQNEAQ (reference sequence). The CDR3 loop spans 15 amino acids. J was trimmed by 3 bases and V by 5 bases; bases with no gene match: 3. CDR3 sequence: CASSAGTGDTGELFF. The CDR3 DNA is TGTGCCAGCAGCGCCGGGACAGGGGACACCGGGGAGCTGTTTTTT. The variable domain in full, with the rest retrieved from reference TRBV7-9 and TRBJ2-2, is DTGVSQNPRHKITKRGQNVTFRCDPISEHNRLYWYRQTLGQGPEFLTYFQNEAQLEKSRLLSDRFSAERPKGSFSTLEIQRTEQGDSAMYLCASSAGTGDTGELFFGEGSRLTVL.

J is TRBJ1-1 and V is TRBV5-5; 8 bases agree with TRBD1. After removal of 4 bases from V and 5 bases from J, the junction contained 1 base not matched to a gene. Germline CDR1 is SGHKS and CDR2 is YYEKEE (reference sequence). The CDR3 is made up of 12 amino acids. The CDR3 coding sequence is TGTGCCAGCAGCAGGACAGGGACTGAAGCTTTCTTT. Translation: CASSRTGTEAFF.

The chain is built from TRBV5-4 and TRBJ1-1, with 9 bases aligning to TRBD1. J gave up 8 bases and V 1 base, and 6 bases lay outside the gene matches. The germline CDR1 and CDR2 sequences are SGHNT and YYREEE (reference sequence). The CDR3 is 14 amino acids. The CDR3, as DNA: TGTGCCAGCAGCTTGTATCGGGACAGGGAGGAAGCTTTCTTT. It encodes CASSLYRDREEAFF.

V usage is TRBV28 and J usage is TRBJ2-1; TRBD1 matches at 7 bases. Germline assignment: CDR1 MDHEN and CDR2 SYDVKM. The ends lost 7 bases at V and 10 bases at J; junction bases unmatched: 19. This CDR3 region has 16 residues. This CDR3 is CASKPGTAQPSLEQFF. The CDR3 coding sequence is TGTGCCAGCAAGCCCGGGACAGCCCAACCGAGCCTGGAGCAGTTCTTC.